This TCR beta chain was sequenced in a study of monozygotic twins with inflammatory bowel disease. About this clonotype: Antigen unknown.

Germline values: CDR1 SNHLY, CDR2 FYNNEI. This CDR3 has 13 residues. Study-level points and caveats: Discrimination among different T cell subtypes was not achievable. Compared with healthy twins, IBD patients shared fewer clonotypes with others, especially with disease activity.

TCRdb re-called the 5' RACE reads and shows each CDR3 protein once, DNA omitted. The sample holds some 330,000 distinct CDR3 sequences. Sample: blood. V gene TRBV2 combines with J gene TRBJ1-5. The TCR was taken from a human donor with ulcerative colitis or Crohn's disease, or a healthy co-twin of an affected twin (not recorded which). The CDR3 sequence: CASSEERNQPQHF.